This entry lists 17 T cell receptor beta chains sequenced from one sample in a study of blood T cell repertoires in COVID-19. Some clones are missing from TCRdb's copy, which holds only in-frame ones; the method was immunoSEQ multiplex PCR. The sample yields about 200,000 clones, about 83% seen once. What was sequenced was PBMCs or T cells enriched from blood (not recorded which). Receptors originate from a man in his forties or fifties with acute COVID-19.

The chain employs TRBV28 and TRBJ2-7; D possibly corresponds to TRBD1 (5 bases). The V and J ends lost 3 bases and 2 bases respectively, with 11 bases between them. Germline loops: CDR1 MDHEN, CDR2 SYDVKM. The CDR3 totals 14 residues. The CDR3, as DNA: TGTGCCAGCAGTTTTGTGGGGCATCCCTACGAGCAGTACTTC. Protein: CASSFVGHPYEQYF. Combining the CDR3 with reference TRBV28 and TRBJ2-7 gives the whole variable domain DVKVTQSSRYLVKRTGEKVFLECVQDMDHENMFWYRQDPGLGLRLIYFSYDVKMKEKGDIPEGYSVSREKKERFSLILESASTNQTSMYLCASSFVGHPYEQYFGPGTRLTVT.

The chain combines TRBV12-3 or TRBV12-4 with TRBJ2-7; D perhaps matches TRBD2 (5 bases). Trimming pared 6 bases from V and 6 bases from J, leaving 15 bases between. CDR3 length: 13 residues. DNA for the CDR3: TGTGCCAGCAGAAGAGGGCCTATATCCGAGCAGTACTTC. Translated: CASRRGPISEQYF.

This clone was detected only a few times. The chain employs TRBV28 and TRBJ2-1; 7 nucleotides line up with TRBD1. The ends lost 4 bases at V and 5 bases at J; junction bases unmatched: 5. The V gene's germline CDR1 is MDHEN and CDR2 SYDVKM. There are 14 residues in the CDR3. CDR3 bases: TGTGCCAGCAGTTCCCCGGGACAGAACAATGAGCAGTTCTTC. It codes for CASSSPGQNNEQFF.

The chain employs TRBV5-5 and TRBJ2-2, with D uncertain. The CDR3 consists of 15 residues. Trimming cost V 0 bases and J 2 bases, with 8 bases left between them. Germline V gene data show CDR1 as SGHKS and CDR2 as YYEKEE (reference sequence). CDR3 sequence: CASSLDPVNTGELFF. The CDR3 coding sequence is TGTGCCAGCAGCTTGGACCCGGTAAACACCGGGGAGCTGTTTTTT.

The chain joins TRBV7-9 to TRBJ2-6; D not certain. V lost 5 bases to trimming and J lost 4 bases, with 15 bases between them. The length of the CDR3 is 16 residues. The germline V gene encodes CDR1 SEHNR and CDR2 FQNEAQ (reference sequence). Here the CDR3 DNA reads TGTGCCAGCAGCCCGACCGGCCTCGGGGGGGCCAACGTCCTGACTTTC. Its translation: CASSPTGLGGANVLTF. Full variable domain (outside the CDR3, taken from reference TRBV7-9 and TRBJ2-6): DTGVSQNPRHKITKRGQNVTFRCDPISEHNRLYWYRQTLGQGPEFLTYFQNEAQLEKSRLLSDRFSAERPKGSFSTLEIQRTEQGDSAMYLCASSPTGLGGANVLTFGAGSRLTVL.

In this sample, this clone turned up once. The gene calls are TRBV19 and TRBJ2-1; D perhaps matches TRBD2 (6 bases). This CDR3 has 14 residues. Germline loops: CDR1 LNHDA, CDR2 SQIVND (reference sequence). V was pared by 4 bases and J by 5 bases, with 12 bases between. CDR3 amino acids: CASSKVWEDNEQFF. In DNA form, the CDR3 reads TGTGCCAGTAGTAAGGTCTGGGAGGACAATGAGCAGTTCTTC.

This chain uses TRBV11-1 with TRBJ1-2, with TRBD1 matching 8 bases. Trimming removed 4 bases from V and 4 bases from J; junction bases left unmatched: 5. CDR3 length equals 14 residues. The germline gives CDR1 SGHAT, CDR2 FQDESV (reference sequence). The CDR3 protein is CASSSQGAGYGYTF. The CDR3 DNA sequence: TGTGCCAGCAGCTCTCAGGGGGCTGGCTATGGCTACACCTTC.

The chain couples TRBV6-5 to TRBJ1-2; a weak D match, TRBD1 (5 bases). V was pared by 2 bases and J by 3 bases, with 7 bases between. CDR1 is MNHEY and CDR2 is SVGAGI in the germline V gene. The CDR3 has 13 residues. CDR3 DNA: TGTGCCAGCAGTTACGACAGTTACTATGGCTACACCTTC. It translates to CASSYDSYYGYTF.

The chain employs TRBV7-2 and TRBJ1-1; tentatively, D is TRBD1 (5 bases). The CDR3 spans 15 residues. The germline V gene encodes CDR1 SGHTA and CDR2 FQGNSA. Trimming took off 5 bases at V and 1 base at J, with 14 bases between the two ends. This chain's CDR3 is CASSPKGLGNTEAFF. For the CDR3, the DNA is TGTGCCAGCAGCCCAAAGGGGTTGGGGAACACTGAAGCTTTCTTT.

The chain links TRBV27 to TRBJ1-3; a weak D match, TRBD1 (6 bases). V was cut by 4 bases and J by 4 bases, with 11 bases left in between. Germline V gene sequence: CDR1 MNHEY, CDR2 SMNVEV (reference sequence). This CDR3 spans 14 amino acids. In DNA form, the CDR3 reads TGTGCCAGCAGTTCCCGGACAGAAGGAAACACCATATATTTT. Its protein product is CASSSRTEGNTIYF.

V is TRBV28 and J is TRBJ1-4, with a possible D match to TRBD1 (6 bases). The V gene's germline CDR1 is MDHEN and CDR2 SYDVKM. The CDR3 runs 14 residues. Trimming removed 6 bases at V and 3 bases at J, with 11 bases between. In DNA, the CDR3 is TGTGCCAGCAGCCAGGGGTTAGCTAATGAAAAACTGTTTTTT. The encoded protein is CASSQGLANEKLFF.

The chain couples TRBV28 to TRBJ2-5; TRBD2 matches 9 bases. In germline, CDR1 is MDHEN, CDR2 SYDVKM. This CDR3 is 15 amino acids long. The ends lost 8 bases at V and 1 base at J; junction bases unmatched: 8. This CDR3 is CASGRLAGSQETQYF. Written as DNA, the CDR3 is TGTGCCAGCGGCAGGCTAGCGGGAAGCCAAGAGACCCAGTACTTC. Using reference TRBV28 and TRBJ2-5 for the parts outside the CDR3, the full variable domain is DVKVTQSSRYLVKRTGEKVFLECVQDMDHENMFWYRQDPGLGLRLIYFSYDVKMKEKGDIPEGYSVSREKKERFSLILESASTNQTSMYLCASGRLAGSQETQYFGPGTRLLVL.

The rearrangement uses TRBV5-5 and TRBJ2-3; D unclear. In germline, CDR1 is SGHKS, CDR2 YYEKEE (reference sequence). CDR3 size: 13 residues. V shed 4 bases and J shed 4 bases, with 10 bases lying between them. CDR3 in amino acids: CASSPTPPDTQYF. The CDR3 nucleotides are TGTGCCAGCAGCCCTACCCCCCCAGATACGCAGTATTTT.

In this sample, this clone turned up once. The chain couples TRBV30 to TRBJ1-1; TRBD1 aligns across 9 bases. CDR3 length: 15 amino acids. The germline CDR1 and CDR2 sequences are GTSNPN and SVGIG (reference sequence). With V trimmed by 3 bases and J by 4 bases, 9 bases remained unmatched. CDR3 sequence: CAWRAIDRGSTEAFF. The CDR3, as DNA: TGTGCCTGGAGGGCCATAGACAGGGGGTCCACTGAAGCTTTCTTT.

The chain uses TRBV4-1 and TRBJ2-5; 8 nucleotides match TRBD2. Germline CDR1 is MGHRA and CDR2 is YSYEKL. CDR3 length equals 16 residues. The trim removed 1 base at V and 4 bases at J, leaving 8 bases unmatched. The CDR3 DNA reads TGCGCCAGCAGCCAAGTGGGTCTAGCGGGTCCAGAGACCCAGTACTTC. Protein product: CASSQVGLAGPETQYF.

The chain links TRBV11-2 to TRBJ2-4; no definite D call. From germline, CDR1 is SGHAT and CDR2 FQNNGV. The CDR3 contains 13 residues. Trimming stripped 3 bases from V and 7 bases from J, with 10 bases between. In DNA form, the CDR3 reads TGTGCCAGCAGCTTCCAGGCGTACAACATTCAGTACTTC. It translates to CASSFQAYNIQYF.

The CDR3 DNA is TGTGCCTGGAGTCGGAGCGCTGAAGCTTTCTTT. Protein sequence: CAWSRSAEAFF. V usage is TRBV30 and J usage is TRBJ1-1; the D is unclear. The CDR3 spans 11 residues. The V gene lost 2 bases and the J gene lost 6 bases, with 7 bases spanning the gap. The V gene's germline CDR1 is GTSNPN and CDR2 SVGIG (reference sequence). Filled out from reference TRBV30 and TRBJ1-1, the complete variable domain reads SQTIHQWPATLVQPVGSPLSLECTVEGTSNPNLYWYRQAAGRGLQLLFYSVGIGQISSEVPQNLSASRPQDRQFILSSKKLLLSDSGFYLCAWSRSAEAFFGQGTRLTVV.